This entry describes one TCR beta chain. Antigen specificity is unknown. A single heparinised draw of roughly 0.11 L on average was taken per donor. These data originate in a study of beta chain features in type 1 diabetes. Study conclusions and caveats: Insertion counts at VDJ junctions were lower in type 1 diabetes patients, who also showed more deletions there. PCR might preferentially amplify shorter templates, equally in patients and controls.

This CDR3 has 14 residues. Germline loops: CDR1 KGHSH, CDR2 LQKENI. V was shortened by 3 bases and J by 4 bases, with 12 bases between the two germline ends. Reverse transcribing all isolated RNA meant expressed TCRB transcripts were sequenced. Profiling relied on immunoSEQ multiplex PCR, and the TCRdb table lists in-frame clones only, not all of them. The sample gives over 120,000 clones, approximately 9.2% of which show up once; roughly 0.69% is in the top ten. The chain recombines TRBV18 with TRBJ2-5, with D uncertain. The sequenced material came from central memory CD4+ T cells from blood. This clonotype was sampled from a man younger than 35 in good health. The CDR3 region is CASSPPGLGETQYF. In nucleotides, the CDR3 is TGTGCCAGCTCACCTCCGGGTCTGGGAGAGACCCAGTACTTC.